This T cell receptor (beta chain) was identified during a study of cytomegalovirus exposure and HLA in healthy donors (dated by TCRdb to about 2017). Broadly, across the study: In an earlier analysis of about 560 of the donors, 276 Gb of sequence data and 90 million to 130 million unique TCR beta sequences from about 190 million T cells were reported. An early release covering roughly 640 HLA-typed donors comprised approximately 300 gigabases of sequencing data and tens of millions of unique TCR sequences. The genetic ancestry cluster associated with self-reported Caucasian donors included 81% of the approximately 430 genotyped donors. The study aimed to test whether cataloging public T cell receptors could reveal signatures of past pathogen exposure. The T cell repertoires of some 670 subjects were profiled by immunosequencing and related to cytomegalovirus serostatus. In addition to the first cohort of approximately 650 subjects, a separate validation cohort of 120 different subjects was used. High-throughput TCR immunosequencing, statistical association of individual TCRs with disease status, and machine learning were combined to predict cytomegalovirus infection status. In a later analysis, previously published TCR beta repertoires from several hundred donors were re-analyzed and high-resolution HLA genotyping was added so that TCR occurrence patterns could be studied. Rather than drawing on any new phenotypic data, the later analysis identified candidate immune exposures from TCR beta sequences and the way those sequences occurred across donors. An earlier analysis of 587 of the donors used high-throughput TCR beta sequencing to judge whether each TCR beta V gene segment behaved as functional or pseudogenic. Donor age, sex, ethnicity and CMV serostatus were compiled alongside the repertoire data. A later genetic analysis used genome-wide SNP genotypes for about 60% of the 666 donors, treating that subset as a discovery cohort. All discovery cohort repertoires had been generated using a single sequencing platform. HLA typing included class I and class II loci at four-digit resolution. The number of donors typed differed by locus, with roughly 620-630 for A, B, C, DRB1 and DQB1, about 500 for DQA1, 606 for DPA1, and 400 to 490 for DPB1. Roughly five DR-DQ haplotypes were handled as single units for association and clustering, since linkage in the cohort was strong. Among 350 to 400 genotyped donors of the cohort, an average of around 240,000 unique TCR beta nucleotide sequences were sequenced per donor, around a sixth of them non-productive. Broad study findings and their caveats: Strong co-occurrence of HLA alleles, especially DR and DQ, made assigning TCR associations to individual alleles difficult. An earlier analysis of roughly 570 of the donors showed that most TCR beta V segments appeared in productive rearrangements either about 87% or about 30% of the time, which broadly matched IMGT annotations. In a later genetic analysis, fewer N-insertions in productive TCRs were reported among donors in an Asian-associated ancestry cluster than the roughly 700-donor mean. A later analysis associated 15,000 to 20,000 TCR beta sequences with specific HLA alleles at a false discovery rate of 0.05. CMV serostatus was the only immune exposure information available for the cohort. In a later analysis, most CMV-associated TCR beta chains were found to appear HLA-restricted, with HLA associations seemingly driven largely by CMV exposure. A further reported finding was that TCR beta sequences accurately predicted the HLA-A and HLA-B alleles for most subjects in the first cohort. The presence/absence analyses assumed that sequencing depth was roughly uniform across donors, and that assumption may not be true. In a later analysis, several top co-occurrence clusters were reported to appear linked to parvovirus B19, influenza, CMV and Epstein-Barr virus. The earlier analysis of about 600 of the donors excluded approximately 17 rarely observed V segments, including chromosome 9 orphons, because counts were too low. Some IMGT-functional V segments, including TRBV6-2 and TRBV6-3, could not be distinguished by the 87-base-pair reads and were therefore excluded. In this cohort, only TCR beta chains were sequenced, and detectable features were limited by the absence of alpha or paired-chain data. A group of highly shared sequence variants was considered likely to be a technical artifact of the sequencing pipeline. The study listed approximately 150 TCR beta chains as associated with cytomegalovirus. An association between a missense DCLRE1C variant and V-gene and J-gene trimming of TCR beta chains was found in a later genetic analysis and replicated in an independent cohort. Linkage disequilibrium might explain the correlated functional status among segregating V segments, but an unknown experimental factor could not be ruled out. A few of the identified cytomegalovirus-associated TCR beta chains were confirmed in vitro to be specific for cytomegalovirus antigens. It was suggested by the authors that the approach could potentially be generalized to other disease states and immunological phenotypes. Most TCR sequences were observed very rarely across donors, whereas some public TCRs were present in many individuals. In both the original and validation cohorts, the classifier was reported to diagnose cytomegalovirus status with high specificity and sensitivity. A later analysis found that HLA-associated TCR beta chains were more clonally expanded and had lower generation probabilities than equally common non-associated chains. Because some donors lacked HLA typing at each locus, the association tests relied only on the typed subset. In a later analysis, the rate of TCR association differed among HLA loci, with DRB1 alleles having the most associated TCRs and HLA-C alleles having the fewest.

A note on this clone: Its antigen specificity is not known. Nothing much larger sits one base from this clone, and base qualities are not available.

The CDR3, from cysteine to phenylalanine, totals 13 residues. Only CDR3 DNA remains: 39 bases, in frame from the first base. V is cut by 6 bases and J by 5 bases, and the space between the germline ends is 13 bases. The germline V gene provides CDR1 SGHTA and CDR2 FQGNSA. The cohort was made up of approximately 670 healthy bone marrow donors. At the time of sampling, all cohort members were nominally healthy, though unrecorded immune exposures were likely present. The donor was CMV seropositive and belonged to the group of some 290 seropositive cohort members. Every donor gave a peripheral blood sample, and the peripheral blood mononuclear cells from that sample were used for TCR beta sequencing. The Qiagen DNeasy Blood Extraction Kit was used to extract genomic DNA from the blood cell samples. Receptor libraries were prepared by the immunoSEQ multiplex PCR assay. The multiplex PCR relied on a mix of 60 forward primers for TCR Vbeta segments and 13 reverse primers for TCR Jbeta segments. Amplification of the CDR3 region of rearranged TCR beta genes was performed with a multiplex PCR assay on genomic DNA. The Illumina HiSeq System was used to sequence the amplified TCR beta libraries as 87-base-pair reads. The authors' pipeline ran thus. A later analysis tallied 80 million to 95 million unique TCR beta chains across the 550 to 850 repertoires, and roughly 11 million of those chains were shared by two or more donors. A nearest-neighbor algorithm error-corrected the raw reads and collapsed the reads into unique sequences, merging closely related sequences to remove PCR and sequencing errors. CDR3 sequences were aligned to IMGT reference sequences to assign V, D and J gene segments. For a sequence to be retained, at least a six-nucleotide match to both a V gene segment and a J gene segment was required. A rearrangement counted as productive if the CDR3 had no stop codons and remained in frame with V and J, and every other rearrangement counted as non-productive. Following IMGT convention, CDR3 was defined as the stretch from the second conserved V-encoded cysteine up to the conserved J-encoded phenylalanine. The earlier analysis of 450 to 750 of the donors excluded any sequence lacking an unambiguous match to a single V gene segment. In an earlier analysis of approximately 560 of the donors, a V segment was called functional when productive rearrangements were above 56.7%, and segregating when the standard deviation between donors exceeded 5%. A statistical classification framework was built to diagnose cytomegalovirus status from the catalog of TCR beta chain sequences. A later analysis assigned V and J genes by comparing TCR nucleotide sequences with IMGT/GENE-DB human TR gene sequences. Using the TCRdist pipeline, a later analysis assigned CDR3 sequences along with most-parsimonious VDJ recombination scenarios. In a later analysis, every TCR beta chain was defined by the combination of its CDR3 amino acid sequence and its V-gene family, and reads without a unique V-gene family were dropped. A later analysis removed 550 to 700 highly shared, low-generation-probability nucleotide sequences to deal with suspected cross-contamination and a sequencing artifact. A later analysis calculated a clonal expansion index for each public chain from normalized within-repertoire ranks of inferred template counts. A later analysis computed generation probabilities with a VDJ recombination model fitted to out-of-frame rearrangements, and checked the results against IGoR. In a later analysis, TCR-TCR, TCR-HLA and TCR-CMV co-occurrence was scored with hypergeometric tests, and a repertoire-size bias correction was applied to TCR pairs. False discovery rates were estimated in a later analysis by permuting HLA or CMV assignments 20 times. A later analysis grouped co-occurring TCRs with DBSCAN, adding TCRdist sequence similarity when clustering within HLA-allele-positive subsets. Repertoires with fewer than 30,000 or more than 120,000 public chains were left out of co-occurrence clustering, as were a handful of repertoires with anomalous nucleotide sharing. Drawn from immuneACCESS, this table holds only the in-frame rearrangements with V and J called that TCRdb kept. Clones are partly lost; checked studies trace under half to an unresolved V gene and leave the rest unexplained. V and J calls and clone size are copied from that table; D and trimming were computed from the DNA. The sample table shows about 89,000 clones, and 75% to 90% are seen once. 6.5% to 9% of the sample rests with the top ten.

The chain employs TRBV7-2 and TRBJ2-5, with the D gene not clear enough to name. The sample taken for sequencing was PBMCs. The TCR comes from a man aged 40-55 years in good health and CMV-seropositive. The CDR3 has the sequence CASSAGYMETQYF. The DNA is TGTGCCAGCAGTGCCGGGTATATGGAGACCCAGTACTTC.